Reported below is one TCR beta chain. Its antigen is still unknown. The V gene lost 0 bases and the J gene lost 3 bases, with 8 bases spanning the gap. The CDR3 is 15 residues long. CDR1 MNHEY and CDR2 SVGAGI come from the germline V gene. This entry is derived from a study of long-term antiretroviral therapy in people with HIV. Study results and limitations: Repertoires in HIV (unlike those of controls) had narrower CDR3 length ranges. Blood sampling spanned 2004 to 2017, possibly under older ART regimens.

They ran version v3.0 of the immunoSEQ assay at survey level. The method was immunoSEQ multiplex PCR; TCRdb's version includes in-frame clones alone and lacks a portion of them. The sample includes 30,000 to 40,000 clones, about 83% of them seen just once. This clonotype was obtained from a woman aged 50 to 65 with HIV. The V call is TRBV6-5, the J call TRBJ1-4; no clear D gene. Sequencing used unsorted PBMCs, obtained 2 years after starting antiretroviral therapy. CDR3 sequence (DNA): TGTGCCAGCAGTTACTCGAAATCCCCTAATGAAAAACTGTTTTTT. The encoded protein is CASSYSKSPNEKLFF.